These 15 T cell receptor beta chains share one sample of origin, sequenced in a study of blood T cell repertoires in COVID-19. Sequencing used immunoSEQ multiplex PCR; TCRdb keeps in-frame clones, though not all of them. Of 250,000 to 350,000 clones in the sample, around 83% are singletons; the top ten hold 1% to 1.5%. Sequencing was performed on peripheral blood. Every receptor here comes from a woman aged 50 to 60 with acute or convalescent COVID-19.

The J gene is TRBJ1-3, the V gene TRBV30, with D tentatively TRBD1 (5 bases). CDR1 and CDR2 from the germline V gene are GTSNPN and SVGIG (reference sequence). CDR3 length: 16 amino acids. Trimming cost V 4 bases and J 1 base, with 17 bases left between them. The CDR3 DNA follows: TGTGCCTGGACCTTAAGCGGGGGAGGATCTGGAAACACCATATATTTT. Protein product: CAWTLSGGGSGNTIYF. Full variable domain (missing parts from reference TRBV30 and TRBJ1-3): SQTIHQWPATLVQPVGSPLSLECTVEGTSNPNLYWYRQAAGRGLQLLFYSVGIGQISSEVPQNLSASRPQDRQFILSSKKLLLSDSGFYLCAWTLSGGGSGNTIYFGEGSWLTVV.

V and J are TRBV11-2 and TRBJ1-3; the D is unclear. The CDR3 runs to 13 residues. Per germline, CDR1 SGHAT and CDR2 FQNNGV. Trimming took 5 bases from V and 8 from J, leaving 13 bases between them. The DNA of the CDR3 is TGTGCCAGCAGCGTAAAAGGAGGAGACACCATATATTTT. This translates into CASSVKGGDTIYF. The full variable domain, its missing parts supplied by reference TRBV11-2 and TRBJ1-3, is EAGVAQSPRYKIIEKRQSVAFWCNPISGHATLYWYQQILGQGPKLLIQFQNNGVVDDSQLPKDRFSAERLKGVDSTLKIQPAKLEDSAVYLCASSVKGGDTIYFGEGSWLTVV.

The rearrangement joins TRBV27 to TRBJ1-2, with 8 bases that match TRBD1. V gave up 10 bases and J gave up 6 bases; unmatched junction bases: 10. The CDR3 sequence is 13 residues long. Germline CDR1 and CDR2: MNHEY and SMNVEV (reference sequence). CDR3 in amino acids: CATTKQGGDGYTF. CDR3 in DNA: TGTGCCACTACTAAACAGGGGGGAGATGGCTACACCTTC.

The chain recombines TRBV3-1 (or the pseudogene TRBV3-2) with TRBJ2-5; D possibly corresponds to TRBD2 (6 bases). Deletions cut 3 bases from V and 5 bases from J, with 13 bases between. The CDR3 totals 14 residues. CDR1 LGHDT and CDR2 YNNKEL come from the germline V gene (reference sequence). CDR3 amino acids: CASSQGTEGETQYF. The CDR3 DNA reads as TGTGCCAGCAGCCAGGGGACTGAGGGGGAGACCCAGTACTTC.

The gene calls are TRBV10-2 and TRBJ1-1, with a possible D match to TRBD1 (6 bases). Germline loops: CDR1 WSHSY, CDR2 SAAADI. Trimming cost V 5 bases and J 3 bases, with 13 bases left between them. The CDR3 extends over 14 amino acids. CDR3 in amino acids: CASSIQGSDTEAFF. The CDR3 DNA reads as TGCGCCAGCAGTATACAGGGATCGGACACTGAAGCTTTCTTT.

For this clone: One end of the junction fails to match germline, which may point to a read error. J is TRBJ2-5 and V is TRBV19; TRBD1 matches at 8 bases. Per the germline V gene, CDR1 is LNHDA and CDR2 is SQIVND (reference sequence). CDR3 size: 14 residues. The CDR3 DNA reads as TGTGCCAGTAGTCTAGACAGGGGTAAAGAGACCCAGTACTTC. This encodes CASSLDRGKETQYF.

This clone occurred a few times. The chain couples TRBV29-1 to TRBJ2-7; TRBD2 aligns across 7 bases. Losses at the gene ends were 7 bases for V and 4 bases for J; bases not matched to a gene: 10. CDR3 length equals 13 residues. Germline CDR1 SQVTM, CDR2 ANQGSEA. The CDR3 DNA reads TGCAGCGCAAGCCGGGGGGATGGATACGAGCAGTACTTC. Amino acids: CSASRGDGYEQYF.

J is TRBJ1-2 and V is TRBV7-2; possibly TRBD1 for D (6 bases). The CDR3 has 15 residues. The germline V gene encodes CDR1 SGHTA and CDR2 FQGNSA. V shed 2 bases and J shed 4 bases, with 14 bases lying between them. The CDR3 DNA reads as TGTGCCAGCAGCTTAAGCTTTGGGGGCCGCTATGGCTACACCTTC. It translates to CASSLSFGGRYGYTF.

The genes are TRBV30 and TRBJ2-7; the match to TRBD1 covers 9 bases. Per the germline V gene, CDR1 is GTSNPN and CDR2 is SVGIG (reference sequence). This CDR3 has 14 amino acids. The trim removed 2 bases at V and 7 bases at J, leaving 9 bases unmatched. CDR3 nucleotides: TGTGCCTGGAGTCAAGACGGGACAGGGAGTGAGCAGTACGTC. Translated, it gives CAWSQDGTGSEQYV.

The chain carries TRBV4-1 and TRBJ1-5, with a tentative D call TRBD1 (6 bases). CDR1 is MGHRA and CDR2 is YSYEKL in the germline V gene. V was pared by 0 bases and J by 5 bases, with 14 bases between. The CDR3 has 16 residues. The CDR3 sequence: CASSQDRQGFDQPQHF. The CDR3 DNA reads as TGCGCCAGCAGCCAAGACCGGCAGGGGTTCGATCAGCCCCAGCATTTT.

The sample holds a few counts of this clone. The chain is built from TRBV5-5 and TRBJ1-5, with 7 nucleotides matching TRBD1. The V gene's germline CDR1 is SGHKS and CDR2 YYEKEE (reference sequence). After removal of 3 bases from V and 7 bases from J, the junction contained 7 bases not matched to a gene. There are 14 residues in the CDR3. This CDR3 reads CASSSQGSGQPQHF. The CDR3 DNA sequence: TGTGCCAGCAGCTCACAGGGGAGCGGGCAGCCCCAGCATTTT.

In this sample, this clone turned up once. The V call is TRBV19, the J call TRBJ1-6, with 7 bases identical to TRBD1. CDR1 is LNHDA and CDR2 is SQIVND in the germline V gene (reference sequence). CDR3 length equals 14 residues. V was clipped by 4 bases and J by 6 bases; unmatched bases: 3. CDR3 residues: CASSTTGVNSPLHF. The CDR3, as DNA: TGTGCCAGTAGTACTACAGGGGTTAATTCACCCCTCCACTTT.

This clone was seen only once. J is TRBJ1-1 and V is TRBV19, with 7 bases that match TRBD1. Germline loops: CDR1 LNHDA, CDR2 SQIVND (reference sequence). The CDR3 contains 13 residues. Trimming removed 4 bases from V and 8 bases from J; junction bases left unmatched: 7. CDR3 loop: CASSSPDREEAFF. The CDR3 nucleotides are TGTGCCAGTAGTAGCCCAGACAGGGAAGAAGCTTTCTTT.

The chain links TRBV19 to TRBJ1-2; D unclear. Trimming left V 3 bases short and J 3 bases short, with 5 bases between. The CDR3 length is 12 residues. Germline V lookup: CDR1 LNHDA, CDR2 SQIVND (reference sequence). DNA for the CDR3: TGTGCCAGTAGTATGCAGGACTATGGCTACACCTTC. Protein sequence: CASSMQDYGYTF.

This clone was picked up a small number of times. Here the CDR3 DNA reads TGTGCCAGCAGCGCCCGACAGGGTGGGAATGAAAAACTGTTTTTT. Residues: CASSARQGGNEKLFF. The genes are TRBV9 and TRBJ1-4; 7 bases line up with TRBD1. The CDR3 is 15 residues long. Germline-derived CDR1 and CDR2 are SGDLS and YYNGEE. V lost 3 bases and J lost 5; bases outside the gene matches: 7.